This passage covers 22 T cell receptor beta chains from one sample sequenced in a study of neurological immune-mediated disorders. Specified time point: longitudinal time-point 2. In TCRdb, the 5' RACE reads were re-called with MiXCR into one record per CDR3 protein. The data contain tens of thousands of distinct CDR3 sequences, less than 15% of them singletons. Specimen: PBMCs. The receptors were sampled from a female donor with HTLV-1-associated myelopathy (HAM/TSP).

In its sample, this clonotype was seen many times. V and J are TRBV28 and TRBJ2-3; 15 bases match TRBD2. Germline CDR1 MDHEN, CDR2 SYDVKM. The CDR3 totals 18 residues. J lost 1 base, V lost 5 bases, and 7 bases had no gene match. The CDR3 reads CASSPWTSGGAGTDTQYF. As DNA, the CDR3 is TGTGCCAGCAGTCCATGGACTAGCGGGGGGGCCGGCACAGATACGCAGTATTTT.

This clonotype came up many times. The V gene is TRBV27, the J gene TRBJ2-5; 7 bases are shared with TRBD1. With 5 bases clipped from V and 3 bases from J, the junction kept 3 bases outside the gene matches. The length of the CDR3 is 13 residues. Germline values: CDR1 MNHEY, CDR2 SMNVEV (reference sequence). The CDR3, as DNA: TGTGCCAGCAGTCGGGACAGTGAAGAGACCCAGTACTTC. It is translated as CASSRDSEETQYF.

V and J are TRBV5-1 and TRBJ2-5; D assignment may be TRBD1 or TRBD2 (5 bases each). CDR1 is SGHRS, CDR2 YFSETQ, per germline. Trimming shortened V by 6 bases and J by 3 bases, and 12 bases separated the two germline ends. This CDR3 has 13 residues. This CDR3 reads CASNLGTEETQYF. The CDR3 bases are TGCGCCAGCAATCTAGGGACGGAAGAGACCCAGTACTTC.

This clonotype occurred a few times. This chain connects TRBV5-1 to TRBJ1-4; D gene ambiguous. The CDR3 spans 14 residues. With 2 bases removed from V and 8 bases from J, the gap between germline ends came to 13 bases. The V gene's germline CDR1 is SGHRS and CDR2 YFSETQ. The CDR3 DNA is TGCGCCAGCAGCTTCCTGATCGGGAGCGAAAAACTGTTTTTT. Protein product: CASSFLIGSEKLFF.

This clonotype was picked up many times. The genes are TRBV6-6 and TRBJ1-6, with 9 bases identical to TRBD1. Germline loops: CDR1 MNHNY, CDR2 SVGAGI (reference sequence). This CDR3 has 13 amino acids. The junction had 7 bases not matched to a gene; V was cut back by 7 bases and J by 12 bases. Here the CDR3 DNA reads TGTGCCAGCACCCCCGGACAGGGGCGACCCCTCCACTTT. Translating it yields CASTPGQGRPLHF.

This clonotype was seen repeatedly, ten times or more. The chain uses TRBV5-1 and TRBJ2-3; 8 bases are a match to TRBD2. CDR1 is SGHRS, CDR2 YFSETQ, per germline. CDR3 size: 17 residues. Trimming removed 1 base from V and 2 bases from J; junction bases left unmatched: 9. CDR3 in DNA: TGCGCCAGCAGCTTGAGTTGGACTAGCTCTTCCACAGATACGCAGTATTTT. It codes for CASSLSWTSSSTDTQYF. Looking up the rest from reference TRBV5-1 and TRBJ2-3 gives the full variable domain: KAGVTQTPRYLIKTRGQQVTLSCSPISGHRSVSWYQQTPGQGLQFLFEYFSETQRNKGNFPGRFSGRQFSNSRSEMNVSTLELGDSALYLCASSLSWTSSSTDTQYFGPGTRLTVL.

This clonotype has a count of ten or more. The chain uses TRBV7-8 and TRBJ2-7; D unclear. Germline loops: CDR1 SGHVS, CDR2 FQNEAQ. Trimming removed 1 base at V and 6 bases at J, with 13 bases between. The CDR3 totals 14 residues. CDR3 amino acids: CASSLESSGGEQYF. The DNA of the CDR3 is TGTGCCAGCAGCTTAGAGTCTTCGGGCGGCGAGCAGTACTTC.

This clonotype has just one count. J is TRBJ2-2 and V is TRBV14; D ambiguous. V gave up 1 base and J gave up 6 bases, with 9 bases separating them. The CDR3 is made up of 14 amino acids. The germline V gene encodes CDR1 SGHDN and CDR2 FVKESK. The CDR3 region has the DNA TGTGCCAGCAGCCAAGTAAACCTCCCCGGGGAGCTGTTTTTT. Translation: CASSQVNLPGELFF.

The sample holds many counts of this clonotype. V is TRBV20-1 and J is TRBJ2-1; 10 bases are a match to TRBD2. V was clipped by 6 bases and J by 4 bases; unmatched bases: 3. This CDR3 is 13 amino acids long. Germline CDR1 is DFQATT and CDR2 is SNEGSKA (reference sequence). For the CDR3, the DNA is TGCAGTGCCGTAGCGGGGGGTTACAATGAGCAGTTCTTC. It yields the protein CSAVAGGYNEQFF.

This clonotype was seen many times. The V gene is TRBV20-1, the J gene TRBJ1-5; 9 nucleotides agree with TRBD1. The germline gives CDR1 DFQATT, CDR2 SNEGSKA (reference sequence). CDR3 length: 17 amino acids. V shed 5 bases, J shed 7 bases, and the junction held 18 bases outside the gene matches. For the CDR3, the DNA is TGCAGTGCTCCACCAATGACGGGACAGGGCCGGCAGCAGCCCCAGCATTTT. Its translation is CSAPPMTGQGRQQPQHF.

The DNA for the CDR3 is TGCAGTGCTAGAGCCCAGGGGGGGTCTGGGGCCAACGTCCTGACTTTC. As protein: CSARAQGGSGANVLTF. The chain combines TRBV20-1 with TRBJ2-6; D is tentatively TRBD1 or TRBD2 (7 bases each). CDR3 length: 16 amino acids. Germline CDR1 reads DFQATT; CDR2 reads SNEGSKA (reference sequence). Between the trimmed V and J ends, which lost 1 base and 1 base, there was a span of 11 bases.

This clonotype occurred many times. The chain has TRBV5-1 and TRBJ2-5; TRBD1 is a possible D gene (6 bases). Germline assignment: CDR1 SGHRS and CDR2 YFSETQ. The CDR3 has 14 amino acids. Trimming pared 4 bases from V and 5 bases from J, leaving 15 bases between. CDR3 DNA sequence: TGCGCCAGCAGCGTGGACAGCCTAGGGGAGACCCAGTACTTC. Translating gives CASSVDSLGETQYF.

This clonotype is categorized as medium-sized (0.01 to 0.1%). The chain carries TRBV5-1 and TRBJ2-5; TRBD2 aligns across 15 bases. V lost 3 bases and J lost 5; bases outside the gene matches: 5. CDR1 is SGHRS, CDR2 YFSETQ, per germline. This CDR3 has 16 amino acids. The CDR3 coding sequence is TGCGCCAGCAGCTGGACTAGCGGGGGGGTCGAGGAGACCCAGTACTTC. It translates to CASSWTSGGVEETQYF.

This clonotype was observed at least ten times. In nucleotides, the CDR3 is TGTGCCAGCAGCTTAGGTTGGCGGGGGAAGAGCTCCTACAATGAGCAGTTCTTC. This codes for CASSLGWRGKSSYNEQFF. The rearrangement uses TRBV7-3 and TRBJ2-1; 7 bases map to TRBD2. Germline CDR1 SGHTA, CDR2 FQGTGA. This CDR3 has 18 residues. Unmatched junction bases numbered 10, after V lost 2 bases and J lost 0 bases.

This clonotype has ten or more counts. The CDR3 reads CASSLAGIKNIQYF. The DNA for the CDR3 is TGCGCCAGCAGCTTGGCTGGGATCAAAAACATTCAGTACTTC. The chain carries TRBV5-1 and TRBJ2-4; D uncertain. Germline V gene lookup returns CDR1 SGHRS and CDR2 YFSETQ. Between the trimmed V and J ends, which lost 0 bases and 3 bases, there was a span of 7 bases. This CDR3 contains 14 residues.

In this sample, this clonotype turned up many times. V gene TRBV11-2 combines with J gene TRBJ2-3; D is tentatively TRBD1 or TRBD2 (5 bases each). The germline CDR1 and CDR2 sequences are SGHAT and FQNNGV. The CDR3 has 17 amino acids. Trimming took 7 bases from V and 3 from J, leaving 23 bases between them. The CDR3 coding sequence is TGTGCCAGCAATGGCGTACTGGGACGGGGCGGGACAGATACGCAGTATTTT. Protein: CASNGVLGRGGTDTQYF.

This clonotype appeared many times. The chain is built from TRBV9 and TRBJ2-5, with 12 bases matching TRBD2. The CDR3 spans 17 residues. Germline trimming cut 4 bases from V and 2 bases from J; bases unmatched to any gene: 9. CDR1 is SGDLS, CDR2 YYNGEE, per germline. The CDR3 reads CASSTSGGTASQETQYF. The CDR3, as DNA: TGTGCCAGCAGCACTAGCGGGGGGACAGCCTCTCAAGAGACCCAGTACTTC. The full variable domain, its missing parts supplied by reference TRBV9 and TRBJ2-5, is DSGVTQTPKHLITATGQRVTLRCSPRSGDLSVYWYQQSLDQGLQFLIQYYNGEERAKGNILERFSAQQFPDLHSELNLSSLELGDSALYFCASSTSGGTASQETQYFGPGTRLLVL.

With respect to this clonotype: One base away lies a much larger clone, so this may be a sequencing read error. The chain employs TRBV28 and TRBJ2-4, with D perhaps TRBD1 or TRBD2 (5 bases each). From germline, CDR1 is MDHEN and CDR2 SYDVKM. The CDR3 covers 13 residues. CDR3 sequence: CASRRQGEGILYF. In DNA, the CDR3 is TGTGCCAGCAGACGCCAGGGTGAGGGCATTCTGTACTTC.

The table lists this clonotype with many counts. The V and J genes are TRBV5-8 and TRBJ2-1; tentatively, D is TRBD1 (6 bases). In germline, CDR1 is SGHTS, CDR2 YDEGEE. Trimming left V 6 bases short and J 13 bases short, with 20 bases between. The CDR3 is 13 amino acids. CDR3 sequence reads: CASTLPSAQGQFF. The DNA for the CDR3 is TGTGCCAGCACCCTCCCCTCGGCACAGGGTCAGTTCTTC.

This clonotype was picked up many times. The CDR3 sequence is CASSSGTAGRWEKLFF. As DNA, the CDR3 is TGTGCCAGCAGTTCCGGGACAGCGGGCCGGTGGGAAAAACTGTTTTTT. The chain has TRBV12-3 or TRBV12-4 and TRBJ1-4; TRBD1 aligns across 7 bases. V was clipped by 4 bases and J by 8 bases; unmatched bases: 13. CDR3 length: 16 residues.

This clonotype was detected ten times or more. The genes are TRBV5-1 and TRBJ1-3; a weak D match, TRBD1 (5 bases). V shed 0 bases and J shed 2 bases, with 15 bases lying between them. Germline-derived CDR1 and CDR2 are SGHRS and YFSETQ. The CDR3 is made up of 17 amino acids. For the CDR3, the DNA is TGCGCCAGCAGCTTGGATCGGCCCGGGGGGGCTGGAAACACCATATATTTT. Translating it yields CASSLDRPGGAGNTIYF.

The rearrangement links TRBV5-1 to TRBJ1-4, with 7 bases that match TRBD1. Germline lookup yields CDR1 SGHRS and CDR2 YFSETQ. The V gene end was trimmed by 4 bases and the J gene end by 8 bases; junction bases not matched to a gene: 8. The CDR3 extends over 14 amino acids. In DNA, the CDR3 is TGCGCCAGCAGCCCCGGGACAGACGAGGAAAAACTGTTTTTT. It yields the protein CASSPGTDEEKLFF.